This entry lists 7 T cell receptor beta chains sequenced from one sample in a study of CD8+ T cells in alopecia areata. The authors extracted RNA and reverse transcribed it into cDNA as the sequencing template. Assay: immunoSEQ multiplex PCR; the TCRdb copy retains only in-frame clones and omits some. This table has 150,000 to 200,000 clones, roughly 60% appearing once. The sequencing here drew on CD4+ T cells sorted from blood, taken at week 0. The receptors were sampled from a human donor with alopecia areata.

The chain links TRBV5-1 to TRBJ2-7, with 7 bases that match TRBD1. The CDR3 is 13 residues long. Losses at the gene ends were 5 bases for V and 4 bases for J; bases not matched to a gene: 6. The germline gives CDR1 SGHRS, CDR2 YFSETQ. The CDR3 coding sequence is TGCGCCAGCAGGACAGGGTCCCTTTACGAGCAGTACTTC. It codes for CASRTGSLYEQYF.

This clone was seen a handful of times. The chain links TRBV6-5 to TRBJ1-2, with 8 bases aligning to TRBD1. V gave up 8 bases and J gave up 1 base; unmatched junction bases: 6. CDR3 length equals 14 residues. Germline CDR1 MNHEY, CDR2 SVGAGI. The CDR3 reads CASENDRGNYGYTF. In nucleotides, the CDR3 is TGTGCCAGCGAGAATGACAGGGGTAACTATGGCTACACCTTC.

This clone was seen a few times. The genes are TRBV5-1 and TRBJ2-7; 8 nucleotides match TRBD2. This CDR3 region has 15 residues. Germline V CDR1 and CDR2: SGHRS, YFSETQ. Trimming at V came to 0 bases and at J to 2 bases, leaving 4 bases not matched to a gene. The CDR3: CASSLGSGATYEQYF. As DNA, the CDR3 is TGCGCCAGCAGCTTGGGTAGCGGGGCGACCTACGAGCAGTACTTC.

This chain uses TRBV11-2 with TRBJ2-4; no definite D call. The germline V gene has CDR1 SGHAT and CDR2 FQNNGV. The CDR3 contains 13 residues. V gave up 4 bases and J gave up 3 bases, with 7 bases separating them. The CDR3 is CASSSGDKNIQYF. CDR3 DNA sequence: TGTGCCAGCAGCTCTGGGGACAAAAACATTCAGTACTTC.

In the case of this clone: The same CDR3 arises from other DNA sequences in this sample as well. The chain recombines TRBV29-1 with TRBJ1-1; no clear D. The CDR3 totals 13 residues. The germline gives CDR1 SQVTM, CDR2 ANQGSEA. The V gene lost 2 bases and the J gene lost 0 bases, with 7 bases spanning the gap. This CDR3 reads CSVERPLNTEAFF. CDR3 DNA sequence: TGCAGCGTTGAAAGACCATTGAACACTGAAGCTTTCTTT. Combining the CDR3 with reference TRBV29-1 and TRBJ1-1 gives the whole variable domain SAVISQKPSRDICQRGTSLTIQCQVDSQVTMMFWYRQQPGQSLTLIATANQGSEATYESGFVIDKFPISRPNLTFSTLTVSNMSPEDSSIYLCSVERPLNTEAFFGQGTRLTVV.

This clone was recorded a few times. This chain joins TRBV4-3 and TRBJ2-3; D ambiguous. This CDR3 spans 16 amino acids. Germline lookup yields CDR1 LGHNA and CDR2 YSLEER. The ends were cut back, 0 bases at V and 1 base at J, with 11 bases in the middle. The CDR3 region has the DNA TGCGCCAGCAGCCAAGATCTTATCCCCGGCACAGATACGCAGTATTTT. Its translation: CASSQDLIPGTDTQYF.

The CDR3 DNA follows: TGTGCCAGCAGCTTGGCCCCCAGGGGGGTGAACACTGAAGCTTTCTTT. The encoded protein is CASSLAPRGVNTEAFF. J is TRBJ1-1 and V is TRBV5-5; 7 nucleotides agree with TRBD1. The V gene end was trimmed by 0 bases and the J gene end by 0 bases; junction bases not matched to a gene: 5. CDR3 length: 16 amino acids. CDR1 and CDR2 from the germline V gene are SGHKS and YYEKEE (reference sequence).